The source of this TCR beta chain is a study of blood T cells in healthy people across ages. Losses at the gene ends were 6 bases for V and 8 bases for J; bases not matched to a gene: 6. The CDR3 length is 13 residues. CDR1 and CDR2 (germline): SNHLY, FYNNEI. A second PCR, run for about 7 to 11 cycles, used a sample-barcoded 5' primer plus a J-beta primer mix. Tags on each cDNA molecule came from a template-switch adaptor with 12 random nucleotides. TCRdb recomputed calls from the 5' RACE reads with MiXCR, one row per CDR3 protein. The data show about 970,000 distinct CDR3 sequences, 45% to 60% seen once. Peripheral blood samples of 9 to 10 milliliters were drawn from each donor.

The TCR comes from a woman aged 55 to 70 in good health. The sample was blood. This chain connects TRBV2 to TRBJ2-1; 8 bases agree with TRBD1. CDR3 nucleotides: TGTGCCAGCAGCCAAGACAGGGGTTATGAGCAGTTCTTC. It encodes CASSQDRGYEQFF.